The source of this TCR beta chain is a study of cytomegalovirus exposure and HLA in healthy donors. The PCR employed 60 Vbeta primers together with 13 Jbeta primers. Using immunoSEQ multiplex PCR, the repertoire was profiled, and TCRdb retains in-frame clones only, with some absent. The sample has some 70,000 clones, and its top ten clones hold 6% to 8%. There are 13 residues in the CDR3. Germline V lookup: CDR1 MNHNS, CDR2 SASEGT. V was cut by 11 bases and J by 1 base, with 12 bases left in between. The clonotype originates from a female donor in good health and CMV-seropositive. The V and J genes are TRBV6-1 and TRBJ1-3; D might be TRBD1 (6 bases). The specimen was PBMCs. The CDR3: CASGGRSGNTIYF. In DNA, the CDR3 is TGTGCCTCCGGGGGGCGATCTGGAAACACCATATATTTT.